This record looks at one T cell receptor beta chain sequence and its context. What it recognizes is unknown. The data stem from a study of vaccination effects on CD4 cells after COVID-19. Study summary: Sequencing was preceded by expansion of antigen-specific CD4+ T cells with viral peptide pools in the ViraFEST assay. The second dose preceded post-vaccine samples by a median of 72 days.

Produced via immunoSEQ multiplex PCR; TCRdb's table is partial and in-frame only. The sample contains around 50,000 clones, 65% to 80% of which appear only once. When around nine days of culture had elapsed, CD4+ T cells were isolated. Convalescent patients had PCR-confirmed SARS-CoV-2 infection between March and December 2020. Either the BNT162b2 or mRNA-1273 vaccine was given to participants in two doses. IL-2 medium was substituted for half the medium on days 3 and 7. The input for sequencing was CD4+ T cells from PBMCs cultured without peptide, taken after COVID-19 vaccination. This TCR was sampled from a human donor who had a prior SARS-CoV-2 infection.

CDR3 residues: CASSVQGSDTQYF. In DNA form, the CDR3 reads TGTGCCAGCAGCGTACAGGGTTCAGATACGCAGTATTTT. The chain recombines TRBV7-3 with TRBJ2-3; D is possibly TRBD1 (6 bases). This CDR3 is 13 amino acids long. Trimming took off 5 bases at V and 4 bases at J, with 10 bases between the two ends. CDR1 is SGHTA, CDR2 FQGTGA, per germline.